This T cell receptor beta chain was captured by sequencing in a study of cytotoxic CD8 clonotypes in ibrutinib-treated CLL. Across the whole study: Specimens for response were gathered following a median approximately 12 months of therapy, spanning 6 to 36. Averaging across samples gave approximately 270,000 productive templates and over 85,000 productive rearrangements. Findings of the study overall: Sustained-remission and progressing patients diverged in sampling times.

As for this clone: What it recognizes is unknown.

Trimming took 0 bases from V and 0 from J, leaving 9 bases between them. CDR1 is SGHDT, CDR2 YYEEEE, per germline. The CDR3 is made up of 15 amino acids. Libraries were prepared by immunoSEQ multiplex PCR; TCRdb keeps only in-frame clonotypes and omits some of them. The sample records approximately 150,000 clones, more than 70% being singletons. The TCR comes from a human donor with chronic lymphocytic leukemia. Sequenced material: PBMCs, taken at disease progression, from a patient treated with ibrutinib. This rearrangement joins TRBV5-6 to TRBJ1-1; D unclear. CDR3 in amino acids: CASSLVDKMNTEAFF. CDR3 coding DNA: TGTGCCAGCAGCTTGGTCGATAAAATGAACACTGAAGCTTTCTTT. The full variable domain, rest sourced from reference TRBV5-6 and TRBJ1-1, is DAGVTQSPTHLIKTRGQQVTLRCSPKSGHDTVSWYQQALGQGPQFIFQYYEEEERQRGNFPDRFSGHQFPNYSSELNVNALLLGDSALYLCASSLVDKMNTEAFFGQGTRLTVV.